Following are 3 T cell receptor beta chains from one sample sequenced in a study of blood T cell repertoires in COVID-19. The table came from immunoSEQ multiplex PCR; TCRdb's copy has only in-frame clones and leaves some out. The table records about 68,000 clones, over 70% of them present only once. Material: peripheral blood. The receptors were gathered from a human donor in a cohort sampled during active COVID-19.

The V and J genes are TRBV6-5 and TRBJ2-3, with 7 bases aligning to TRBD2. The CDR3 consists of 14 residues. V shed 6 bases, J shed 1 base, and the junction held 4 bases outside the gene matches. Germline assignment: CDR1 MNHEY and CDR2 SVGAGI. The DNA of the CDR3 is TGTGCCAGCAGGACTAGCAGCCGCACAGATACGCAGTATTTT. Translating gives CASRTSSRTDTQYF.

This chain links TRBV6-2 or TRBV6-3 with TRBJ2-1; D might be TRBD2 (6 bases). This CDR3 has 15 amino acids. Germline V CDR1 and CDR2: MNHEY, SVGEGT. Deletions cut 2 bases from V and 5 bases from J, with 13 bases between. The CDR3 nucleotides are TGTGCCAGCAGTTACAGGCGGGAATCGAACAATGAGCAGTTCTTC. This translates into CASSYRRESNNEQFF.

The rearrangement joins TRBV5-1 to TRBJ2-3; 11 nucleotides align to TRBD2. CDR3 size: 17 residues. Trimming at V came to 4 bases and at J to 4 bases, leaving 11 bases not matched to a gene. The V gene's germline CDR1 is SGHRS and CDR2 YFSETQ. The CDR3 DNA reads as TGCGCCAGCAGCCCGAACATAGCGGGGGGGCTGGCAGATACGCAGTATTTT. The encoded protein is CASSPNIAGGLADTQYF.